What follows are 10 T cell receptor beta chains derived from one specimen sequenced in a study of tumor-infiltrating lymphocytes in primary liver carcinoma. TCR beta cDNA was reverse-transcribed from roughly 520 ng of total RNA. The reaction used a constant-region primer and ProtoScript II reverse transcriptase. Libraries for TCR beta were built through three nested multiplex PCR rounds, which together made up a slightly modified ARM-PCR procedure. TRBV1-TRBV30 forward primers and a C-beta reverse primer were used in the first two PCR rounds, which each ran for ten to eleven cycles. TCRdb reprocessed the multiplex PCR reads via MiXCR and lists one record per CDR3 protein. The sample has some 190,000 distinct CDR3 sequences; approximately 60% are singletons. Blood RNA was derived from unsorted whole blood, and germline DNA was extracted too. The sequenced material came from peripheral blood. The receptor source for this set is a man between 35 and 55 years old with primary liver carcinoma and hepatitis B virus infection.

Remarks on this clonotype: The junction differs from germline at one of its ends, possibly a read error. The DNA of the CDR3 is TGTGCCAGCAGCATAGTGGGCTCCTTCTACGACCAGTACTTC. Translating it yields CASSIVGSFYDQYF. V is TRBV5-6 and J is TRBJ2-7; D is unclear. This CDR3 is built from 14 residues. Per germline, CDR1 SGHDT and CDR2 YYEEEE.

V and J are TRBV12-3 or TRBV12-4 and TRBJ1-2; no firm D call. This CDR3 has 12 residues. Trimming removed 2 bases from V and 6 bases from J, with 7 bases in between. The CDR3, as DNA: TGTGCCAGCAGTTTAACCCCCCATGGCTACACCTTC. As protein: CASSLTPHGYTF.

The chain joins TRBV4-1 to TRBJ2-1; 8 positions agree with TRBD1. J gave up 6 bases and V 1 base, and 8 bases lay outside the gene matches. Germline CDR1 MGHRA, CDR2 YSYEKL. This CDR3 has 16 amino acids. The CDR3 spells CASSQARTGIFNEQFF. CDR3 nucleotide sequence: TGCGCCAGCAGCCAAGCACGGACAGGGATATTCAATGAGCAGTTCTTC.

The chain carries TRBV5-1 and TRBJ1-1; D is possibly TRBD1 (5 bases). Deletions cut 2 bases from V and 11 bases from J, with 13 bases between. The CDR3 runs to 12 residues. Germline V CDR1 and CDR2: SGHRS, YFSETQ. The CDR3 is CASSFEYGGAFF. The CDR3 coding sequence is TGCGCCAGCAGCTTCGAGTACGGGGGGGCTTTCTTT.

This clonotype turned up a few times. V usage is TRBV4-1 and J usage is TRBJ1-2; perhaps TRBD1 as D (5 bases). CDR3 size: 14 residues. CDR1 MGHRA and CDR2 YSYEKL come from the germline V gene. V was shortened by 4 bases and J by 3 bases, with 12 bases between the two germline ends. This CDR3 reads CASSPAGGDYGYTF. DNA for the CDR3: TGCGCCAGCAGCCCTGCGGGGGGAGACTATGGCTACACCTTC.

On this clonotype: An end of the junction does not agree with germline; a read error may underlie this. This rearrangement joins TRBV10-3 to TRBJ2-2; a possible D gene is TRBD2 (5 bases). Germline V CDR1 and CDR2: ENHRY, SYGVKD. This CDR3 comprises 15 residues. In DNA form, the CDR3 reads TGTGCCATCAATGAGCGTGACGGAGGTACCGGGGAGCTGTTTTTT. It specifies CAINERDGGTGELFF.

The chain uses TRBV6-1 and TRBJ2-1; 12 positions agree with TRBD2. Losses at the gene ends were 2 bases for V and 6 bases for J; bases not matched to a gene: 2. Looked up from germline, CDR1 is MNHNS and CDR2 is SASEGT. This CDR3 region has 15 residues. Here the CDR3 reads CASSELAGGPNEQFF. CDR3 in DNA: TGTGCCAGCAGTGAACTAGCGGGAGGGCCCAATGAGCAGTTCTTC.

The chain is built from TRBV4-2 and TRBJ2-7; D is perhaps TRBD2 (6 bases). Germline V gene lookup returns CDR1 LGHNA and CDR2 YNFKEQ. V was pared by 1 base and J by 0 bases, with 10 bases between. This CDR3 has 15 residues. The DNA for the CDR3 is TGTGCCAGCAGCCAAGGCGGGATGGACTCCTACGAGCAGTACTTC. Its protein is CASSQGGMDSYEQYF.

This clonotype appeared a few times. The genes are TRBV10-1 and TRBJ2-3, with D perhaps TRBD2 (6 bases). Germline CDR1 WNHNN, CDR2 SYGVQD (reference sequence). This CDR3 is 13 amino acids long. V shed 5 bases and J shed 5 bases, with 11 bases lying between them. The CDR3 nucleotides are TGCGCCAGCAGTAGGGACTTGGGAGATACGCAGTATTTT. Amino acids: CASSRDLGDTQYF.

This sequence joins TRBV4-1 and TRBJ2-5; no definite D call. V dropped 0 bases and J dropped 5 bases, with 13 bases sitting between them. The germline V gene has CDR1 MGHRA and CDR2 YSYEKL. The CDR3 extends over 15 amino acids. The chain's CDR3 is CASSQDLDSGETQYF. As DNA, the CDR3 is TGCGCCAGCAGCCAAGATTTGGATTCCGGGGAGACCCAGTACTTC.